The present T cell receptor (beta chain) was sequenced within a study of siplizumab effects on memory and regulatory T cells. Per sample, 95,000 to 100,000 TCR templates were assayed. This table comes from immunoSEQ multiplex PCR, and its TCRdb copy is limited to in-frame clones, with some not included. The profile shows more than 50,000 clones, approximately 93% of them singletons. Study outcomes and limitations: A small minority of alloreactive clones were mapped to unstimulated subsets. The study found that mappable alloreactive CD4+ clones averaged roughly 69% Treg-derived with siplizumab and under 35% in controls.

As to this clone: Its matching antigen is unknown.

The material sequenced was CD8+ T cells sorted from blood. The receptor comes from a human donor in good health.

The CDR3, as DNA: TGTGCCAGCAGCGCTCACCTTTCGACGGTATCTTATGGCTACACCTTC. It encodes CASSAHLSTVSYGYTF. The V and J genes are TRBV7-9 and TRBJ1-2; D uncertain. V was pared by 5 bases and J by 5 bases, with 21 bases between. Germline V gene sequence: CDR1 SEHNR, CDR2 FQNEAQ (reference sequence). CDR3 size: 16 residues.